This is a list of T cell receptor beta chains from one sample in a study of cytomegalovirus exposure and HLA in healthy donors. TCRdb's copy holds only in-frame clones and misses some; the assay was immunoSEQ multiplex PCR. The sample yields approximately 170,000 clones, around three quarters seen once. The material sequenced was PBMCs. The receptors shown here come from a man in his forties in good health and CMV-seronegative. Each CDR3 is given with its conserved first and last residue. Each record gives: J gene, clone size, V gene, D gene, CDR3 protein, CDR3 DNA. A D gene is named only where the DNA matches it firmly. Not all rows give a size; the values are once, few, many and, for expanded clones, a class.

TRBJ2-1	.	TRBV30	.	CAYTGKSGYNEQFF	TGTGCCTACACAGGGAAGTCTGGCTACAATGAGCAGTTCTTC
TRBJ1-1	.	TRBV7-3	.	CASSFQGGTEAFF	TGTGCCAGCAGCTTTCAGGGTGGTACTGAAGCTTTCTTT
TRBJ2-7	few	TRBV6-5	TRBD2	CASSYLGLAKSYEQYF	TGTGCCAGCAGTTACTTGGGACTAGCGAAGTCCTACGAGCAGTACTTC
TRBJ2-2	.	TRBV7-6	TRBD1	CASSLDNRGVHGELFF	TGTGCCAGCAGCTTAGACAACAGGGGAGTCCACGGGGAGCTGTTTTTT
TRBJ2-2	.	TRBV7-3	.	CASSLRGTGELFF	TGTGCCAGCAGCTTACGCGGGACCGGGGAGCTGTTTTTT
TRBJ2-7	once	TRBV5-1	TRBD1	CASSLTGGPSYEQYF	TGCGCCAGCAGCTTGACAGGGGGCCCTTCCTACGAGCAGTACTTC
TRBJ2-1	.	TRBV4-2	TRBD2	CASSRGGGNEQFF	TGTGCCAGCAGCCGCGGGGGGGGCAATGAGCAGTTCTTC
TRBJ2-6	.	TRBV6-5	.	CATQREASGANGLTF	TGTGCCACCCAACGTGAGGCCTCTGGGGCCAACGGCCTGACTTTC
TRBJ2-7	.	TRBV28	.	CASSSSVGSPYEQYF	TGTGCCAGCAGTTCGTCCGTGGGGAGTCCCTACGAGCAGTACTTC
TRBJ2-2	.	TRBV7-9	.	CASSLGGSGELFF	TGTGCCAGCAGCTTAGGTGGCTCCGGGGAGCTGTTTTTT
TRBJ1-6	few	TRBV5-6	.	CASSLAVQATNSPLHF	TGTGCCAGCAGCTTGGCCGTCCAGGCAACGAATTCACCCCTCCACTTT
TRBJ2-3	.	TRBV18	.	CASSPPGIGRTDTQYF	TGTGCCAGCTCACCGCCAGGGATCGGGCGCACAGATACGCAGTATTTT
TRBJ2-1	.	TRBV6-5	TRBD2	CASSSGTSGENEQFF	TGTGCCAGCAGCTCCGGGACTAGCGGGGAGAATGAGCAGTTCTTC
TRBJ2-1	.	TRBV28	.	CASSPPGSVANEQFF	TGTGCCAGCAGTCCTCCCGGGAGCGTCGCCAATGAGCAGTTCTTC
TRBJ2-4	.	TRBV5-1	.	CASSTDESKNSQYF	TGCGCCAGCAGCACTGACGAGAGCAAAAACAGTCAGTACTTC
TRBJ1-1	.	TRBV7-9	.	CASSFFLQGQVGTEAFF	TGTGCCAGCAGCTTCTTTCTGCAGGGGCAGGTCGGCACTGAAGCTTTCTTT
TRBJ2-5	.	TRBV9	TRBD2	CASSVASGRLQETQYF	TGTGCCAGCAGCGTAGCTAGCGGGAGGCTTCAAGAGACCCAGTACTTC
TRBJ2-7	few	TRBV21-1	.	CASSRGPGTGGYEQYF	TGTGCCAGCAGCAGGGGGCCCGGGACAGGGGGCTACGAGCAGTACTTC
TRBJ1-5	.	TRBV7-9	.	CASSPPGEPQHF	TGTGCCAGCAGCCCCCCCGGGGAGCCCCAGCATTTT
TRBJ2-5	.	TRBV28	TRBD2	CASSLGGTSGARYSTTQYF	TGTGCCAGCAGTTTAGGGGGGACTAGCGGGGCTCGATACTCCACGACCCAGTACTTC
TRBJ1-3	.	TRBV5-1	TRBD1	CASSLFAGGTGNTIYF	TGCGCCAGCAGCTTGTTTGCAGGGGGAACTGGAAACACCATATATTTT
TRBJ1-1	.	TRBV7-3	.	CASSAQGYTEAFF	TGTGCCAGCAGCGCTCAGGGGTACACTGAAGCTTTCTTT
TRBJ2-2	.	TRBV5-1	.	CASSYIQGTSTGELFF	TGCGCCAGCAGCTATATACAGGGAACGAGCACCGGGGAGCTGTTTTTT
TRBJ1-1	.	TRBV19	TRBD1	CASSIGTGGAGTEAFF	TGTGCCAGTAGTATAGGGACAGGTGGGGCTGGAACTGAAGCTTTCTTT
TRBJ1-4	once	TRBV6-1	.	CASLDSLGEKLFF	TGTGCCAGCCTGGACAGTCTTGGCGAAAAACTGTTTTTT
TRBJ1-2	.	TRBV27	TRBD1	CASSYQTGNYGYTF	TGTGCCAGCAGTTACCAGACAGGGAACTATGGCTACACCTTC
TRBJ2-1	few	TRBV7-3	.	CASSLSPPTAGNNEQFF	TGTGCCAGCAGCTTAAGCCCGCCGACGGCGGGGAACAATGAGCAGTTCTTC
TRBJ2-5	.	TRBV27	.	CASSFAPGIQYF	TGTGCCAGCAGTTTCGCCCCAGGGATCCAGTACTTC
TRBJ1-1	once	TRBV5-1	.	CASSLAGMGYTHTEAFF	TGCGCCAGCAGCTTGGCAGGGATGGGTTATACCCACACTGAAGCTTTCTTT
TRBJ2-3	.	TRBV29-1	TRBD1	CSSTRGTGANTQYF	TGCAGCTCAACTCGGGGGACAGGGGCGAATACGCAGTATTTT
TRBJ1-2	.	TRBV29-1	TRBD1	CSVEDRDRGQGGYTF	TGCAGCGTTGAAGATCGGGACAGGGGGCAGGGTGGCTACACCTTC